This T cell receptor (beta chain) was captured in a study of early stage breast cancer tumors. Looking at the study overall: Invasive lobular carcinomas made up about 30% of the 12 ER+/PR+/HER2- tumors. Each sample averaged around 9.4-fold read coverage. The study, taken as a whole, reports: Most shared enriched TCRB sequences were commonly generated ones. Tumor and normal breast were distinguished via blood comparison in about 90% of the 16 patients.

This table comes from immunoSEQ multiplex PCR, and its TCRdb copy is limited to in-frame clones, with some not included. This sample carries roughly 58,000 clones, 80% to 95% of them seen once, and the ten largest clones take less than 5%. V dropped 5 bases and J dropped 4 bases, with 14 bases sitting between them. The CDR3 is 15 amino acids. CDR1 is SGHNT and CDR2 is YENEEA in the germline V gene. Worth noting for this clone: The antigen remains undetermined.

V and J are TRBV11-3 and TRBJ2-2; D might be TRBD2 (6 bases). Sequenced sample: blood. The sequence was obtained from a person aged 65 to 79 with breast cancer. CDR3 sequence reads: CASSSGWGTTGELFF. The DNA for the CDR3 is TGTGCCAGCAGCAGCGGGTGGGGAACCACCGGGGAGCTGTTTTTT.